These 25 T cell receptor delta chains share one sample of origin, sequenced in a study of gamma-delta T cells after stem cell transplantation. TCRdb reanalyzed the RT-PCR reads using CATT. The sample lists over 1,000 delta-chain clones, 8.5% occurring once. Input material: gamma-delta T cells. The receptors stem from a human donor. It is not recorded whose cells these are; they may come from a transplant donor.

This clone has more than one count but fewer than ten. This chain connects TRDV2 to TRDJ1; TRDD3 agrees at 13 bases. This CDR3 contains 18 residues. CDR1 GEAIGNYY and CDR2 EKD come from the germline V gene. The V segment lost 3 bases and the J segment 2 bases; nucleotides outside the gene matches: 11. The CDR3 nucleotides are TGTGCCTGTGACCCAATGGTACTGGGGGATACGGAGACCGATAAACTCATCTTT. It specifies CACDPMVLGDTETDKLIF.

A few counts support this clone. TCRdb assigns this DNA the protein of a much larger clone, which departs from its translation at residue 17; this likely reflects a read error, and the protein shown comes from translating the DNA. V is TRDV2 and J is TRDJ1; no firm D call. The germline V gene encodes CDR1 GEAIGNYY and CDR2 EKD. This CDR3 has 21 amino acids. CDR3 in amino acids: CACDTASSLHGTAINTNKLIF. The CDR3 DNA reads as TGTGCCTGTGACACCGCGTCCTCCCTCCATGGGACTGCCATAAACACCAATAAACTCATCTTT.

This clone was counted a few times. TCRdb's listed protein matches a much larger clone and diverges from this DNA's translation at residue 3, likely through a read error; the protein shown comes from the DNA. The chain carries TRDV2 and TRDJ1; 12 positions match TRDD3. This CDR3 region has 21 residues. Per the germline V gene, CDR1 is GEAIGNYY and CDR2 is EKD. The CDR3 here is CARDTHGLTGGYLSTTDKLIF. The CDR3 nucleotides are TGTGCCCGTGACACCCACGGATTAACTGGGGGATACCTGAGTACCACCGATAAACTCATCTTT.

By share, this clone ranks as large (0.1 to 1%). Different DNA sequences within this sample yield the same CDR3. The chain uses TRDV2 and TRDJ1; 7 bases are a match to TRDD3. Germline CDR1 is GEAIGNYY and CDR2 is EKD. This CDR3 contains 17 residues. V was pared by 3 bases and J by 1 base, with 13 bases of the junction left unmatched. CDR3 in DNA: TGTGCCTGTGACTCCCTGGGGGGTTCCCGTGGCACCGATAAACTCATCTTT. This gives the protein CACDSLGGSRGTDKLIF.

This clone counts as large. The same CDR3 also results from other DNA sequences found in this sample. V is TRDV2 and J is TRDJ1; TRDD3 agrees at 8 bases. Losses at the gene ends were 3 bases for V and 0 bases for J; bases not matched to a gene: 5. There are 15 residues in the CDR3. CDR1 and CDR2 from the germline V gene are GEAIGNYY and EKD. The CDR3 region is CACDPLLGDTDKLIF. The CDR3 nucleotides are TGTGCCTGTGACCCTTTACTGGGGGACACCGATAAACTCATCTTT.

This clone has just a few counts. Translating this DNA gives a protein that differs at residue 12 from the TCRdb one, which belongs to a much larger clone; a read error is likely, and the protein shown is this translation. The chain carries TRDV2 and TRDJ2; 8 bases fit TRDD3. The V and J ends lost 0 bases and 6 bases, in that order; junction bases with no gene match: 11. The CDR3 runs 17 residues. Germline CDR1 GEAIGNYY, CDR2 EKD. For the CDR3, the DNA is TGTGCCTGTGACACCGTGAGGACTGGGGGTGAGGCAGCACAACTCTTCTTT. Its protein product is CACDTVRTGGEAAQLFF.

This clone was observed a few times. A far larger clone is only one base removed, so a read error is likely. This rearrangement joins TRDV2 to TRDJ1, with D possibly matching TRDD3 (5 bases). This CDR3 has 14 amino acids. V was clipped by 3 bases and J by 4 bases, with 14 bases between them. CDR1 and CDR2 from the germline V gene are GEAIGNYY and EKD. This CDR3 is CACDLLEDHDKLIF. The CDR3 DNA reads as TGTGCCTGTGACCTACTGGAGGATCACGATAAACTCATCTTT.

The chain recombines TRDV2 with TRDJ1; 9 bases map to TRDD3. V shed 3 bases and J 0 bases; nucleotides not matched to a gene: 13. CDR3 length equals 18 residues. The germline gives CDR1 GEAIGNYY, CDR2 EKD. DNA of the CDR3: TGTGCCTGTGACCCGATTGGGGATACGGGAACATACACCGATAAACTCATCTTT. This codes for CACDPIGDTGTYTDKLIF.

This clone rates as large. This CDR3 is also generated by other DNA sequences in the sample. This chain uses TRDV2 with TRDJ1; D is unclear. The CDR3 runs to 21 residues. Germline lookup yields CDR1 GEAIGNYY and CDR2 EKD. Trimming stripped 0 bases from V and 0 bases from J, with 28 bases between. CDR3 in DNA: TGTGCCTGTGACACCGCGTCCTCCCTCCATGGGACTGCCATAAACACCGATAAACTCATCTTT. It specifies CACDTASSLHGTAINTDKLIF.

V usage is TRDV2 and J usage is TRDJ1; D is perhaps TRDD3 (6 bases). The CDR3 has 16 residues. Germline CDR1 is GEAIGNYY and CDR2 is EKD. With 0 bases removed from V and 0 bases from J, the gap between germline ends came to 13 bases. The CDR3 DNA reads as TGTGCCTGTGACACCCTGGGGACCCCGTACACCGATAAACTCATCTTT. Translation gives CACDTLGTPYTDKLIF.

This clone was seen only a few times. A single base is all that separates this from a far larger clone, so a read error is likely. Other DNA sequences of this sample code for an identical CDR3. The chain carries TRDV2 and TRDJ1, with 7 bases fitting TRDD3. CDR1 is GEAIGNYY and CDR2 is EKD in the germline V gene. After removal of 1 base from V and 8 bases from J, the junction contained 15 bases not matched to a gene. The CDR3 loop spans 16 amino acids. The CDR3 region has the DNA TGTGCCTGTGACACGGTCGGAACGCGGGGGGGATCCAAACTCATCTTT. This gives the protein CACDTVGTRGGSKLIF.

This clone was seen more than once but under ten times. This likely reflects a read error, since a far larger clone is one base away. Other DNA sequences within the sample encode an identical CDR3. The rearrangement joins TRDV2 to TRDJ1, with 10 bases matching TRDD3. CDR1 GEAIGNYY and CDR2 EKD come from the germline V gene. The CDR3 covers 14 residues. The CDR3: CACDLLGDHDKLIF. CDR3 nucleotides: TGTGCCTGTGACCTACTGGGGGATCACGATAAACTTATCTTT.

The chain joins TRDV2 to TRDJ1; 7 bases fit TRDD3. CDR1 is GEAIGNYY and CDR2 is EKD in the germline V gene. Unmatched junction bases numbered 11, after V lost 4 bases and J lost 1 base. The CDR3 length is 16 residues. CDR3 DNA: TGTGCCTGTGATTTACTGGGGACTGGCCCCACCGATAAACTCATCTTT. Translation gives CACDLLGTGPTDKLIF.

CDR3 DNA sequence: TGTGCCTGTGACACTGTGTCAACTGGGGGATACTCAAAAACCGATAAACTCATCTTT. Translating gives CACDTVSTGGYSKTDKLIF. The chain links TRDV2 to TRDJ1; TRDD3 agrees at 12 bases. Germline V gene sequence: CDR1 GEAIGNYY, CDR2 EKD. The length of the CDR3 is 19 residues. The V segment lost 1 base and the J segment 2 bases; nucleotides outside the gene matches: 13.

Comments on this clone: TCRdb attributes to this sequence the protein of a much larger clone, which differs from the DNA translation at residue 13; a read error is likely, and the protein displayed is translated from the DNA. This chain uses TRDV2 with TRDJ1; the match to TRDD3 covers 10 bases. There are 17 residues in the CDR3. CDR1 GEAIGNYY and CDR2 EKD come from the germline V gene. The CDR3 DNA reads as TGTGCCTGTGACCCGTTATGGGGGATACAGTACACCTATAAACTCATCTTT. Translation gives CACDPLWGIQYTYKLIF.

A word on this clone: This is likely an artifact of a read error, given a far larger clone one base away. The CDR3 bases are TGTGCCCGTGACACCGTTATGGCGACCGATAAACTCATCTTT. Translated, it gives CARDTVMATDKLIF. The V and J genes are TRDV2 and TRDJ1, with unresolved D. Germline lookup yields CDR1 GEAIGNYY and CDR2 EKD. The CDR3 spans 14 residues.

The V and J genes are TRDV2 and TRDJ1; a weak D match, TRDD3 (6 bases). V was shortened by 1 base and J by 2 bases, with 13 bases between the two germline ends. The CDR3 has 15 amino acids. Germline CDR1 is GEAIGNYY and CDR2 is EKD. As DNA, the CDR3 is TGTGCCTGTGACACGCTGGGGAAATTAACCGATAAACTCATCTTT. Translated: CACDTLGKLTDKLIF.

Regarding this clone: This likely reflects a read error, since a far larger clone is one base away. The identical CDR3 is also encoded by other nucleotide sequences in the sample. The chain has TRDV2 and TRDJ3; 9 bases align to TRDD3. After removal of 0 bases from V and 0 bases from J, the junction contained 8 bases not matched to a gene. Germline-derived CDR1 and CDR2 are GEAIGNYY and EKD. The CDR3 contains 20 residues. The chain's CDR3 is CACDTLLGDTSSWDTRQMFF. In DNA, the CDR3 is TGTGCCTGTGACACCTTGCTTGGGGATACGAGCTCCTGGGACACCCGACAGATGTTTTTC.

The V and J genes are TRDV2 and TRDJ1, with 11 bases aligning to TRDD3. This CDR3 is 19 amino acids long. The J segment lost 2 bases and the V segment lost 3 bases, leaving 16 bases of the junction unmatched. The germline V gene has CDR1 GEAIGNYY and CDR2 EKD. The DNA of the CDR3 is TGTGCCTGTGACGACTTGGGGTTGGGGGATACGCCACGAACCGATAAACTCATCTTT. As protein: CACDDLGLGDTPRTDKLIF.

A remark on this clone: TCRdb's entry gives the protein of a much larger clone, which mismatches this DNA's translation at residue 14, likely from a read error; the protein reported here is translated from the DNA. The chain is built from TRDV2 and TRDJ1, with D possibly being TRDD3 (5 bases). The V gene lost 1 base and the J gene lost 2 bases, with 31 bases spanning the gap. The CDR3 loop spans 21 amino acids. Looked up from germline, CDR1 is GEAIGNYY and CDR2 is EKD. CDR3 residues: CACDTLARASGGQRGTDKLIF. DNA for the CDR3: TGTGCCTGTGACACGTTAGCGAGGGCCTCCGGGGGCCAAAGAGGTACCGATAAACTCATCTTT.

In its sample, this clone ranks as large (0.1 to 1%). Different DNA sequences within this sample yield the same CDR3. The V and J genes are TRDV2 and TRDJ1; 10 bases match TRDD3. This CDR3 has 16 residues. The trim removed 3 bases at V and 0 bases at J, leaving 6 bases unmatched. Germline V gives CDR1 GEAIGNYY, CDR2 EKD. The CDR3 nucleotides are TGTGCCTGTGACCTACTGGGGGATGCCAACACCGATAAACTCATCTTT. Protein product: CACDLLGDANTDKLIF.

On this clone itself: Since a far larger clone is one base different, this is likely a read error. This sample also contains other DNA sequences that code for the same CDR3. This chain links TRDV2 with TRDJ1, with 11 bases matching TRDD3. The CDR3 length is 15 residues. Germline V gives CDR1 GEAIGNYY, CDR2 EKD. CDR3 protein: CACDTVGDTNDKLIF. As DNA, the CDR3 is TGTGCCTGTGACACCGTGGGGGATACGAACGATAAGCTCATCTTT.

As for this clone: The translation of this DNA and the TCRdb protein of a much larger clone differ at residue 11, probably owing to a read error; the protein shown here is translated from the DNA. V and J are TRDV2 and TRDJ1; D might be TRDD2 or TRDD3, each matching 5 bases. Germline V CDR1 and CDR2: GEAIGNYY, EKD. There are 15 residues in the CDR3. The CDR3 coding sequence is TGTGCCTGTGACACTGTGGGGACCTACACCAATAAACTCATCTTT. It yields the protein CACDTVGTYTNKLIF.

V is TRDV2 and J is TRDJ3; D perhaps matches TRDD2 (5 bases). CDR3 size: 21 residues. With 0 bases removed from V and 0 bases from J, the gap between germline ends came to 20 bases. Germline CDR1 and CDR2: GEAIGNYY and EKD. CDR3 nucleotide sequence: TGTGCCTGTGACACCGCTGGCCCTTCGTATCCAAGCTCCTGGGACACCCGACAGATGTTTTTC. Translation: CACDTAGPSYPSSWDTRQMFF.

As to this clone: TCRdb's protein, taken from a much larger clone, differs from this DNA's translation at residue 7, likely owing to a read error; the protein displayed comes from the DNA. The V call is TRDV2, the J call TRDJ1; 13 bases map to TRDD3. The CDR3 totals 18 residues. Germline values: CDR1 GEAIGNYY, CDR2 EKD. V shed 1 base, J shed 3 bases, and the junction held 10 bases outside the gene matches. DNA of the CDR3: TGTGCCTGTGACACGCTGGACTGGGGGATACGCGGTCCCGATAAACTCATCTTT. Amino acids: CACDTLDWGIRGPDKLIF.